This T cell receptor (beta chain) was documented in a study of cytomegalovirus exposure and HLA in healthy donors. Trimming took off 0 bases at V and 7 bases at J, with 23 bases between the two ends. Germline CDR1 SGHRS, CDR2 YFSETQ. This CDR3 is built from 18 residues. PCR primers comprised 60 Vbeta and 13 Jbeta primers. Sequencing used immunoSEQ multiplex PCR; TCRdb keeps in-frame clones, though not all of them. The sample records some 200,000 clones, just under 70% being singletons. This TCR derives from a man aged 35-49 years in good health and CMV-seropositive. The V and J genes are TRBV5-1 and TRBJ2-1; TRBD2 might be the D (7 bases). The sequenced material came from PBMCs. Here the CDR3 DNA reads TGCGCCAGCAGCTTGGCCAGGGGTGGGCCTGTCGGGGGGAATGAGCAGTTCTTC. It yields the protein CASSLARGGPVGGNEQFF.